This TCR beta chain was obtained from a study of shared clonotypes between healthy human individuals. TCRdb keeps only in-frame clones here, not all; method: immunoSEQ multiplex PCR. The sample holds approximately 95,000 clones, around two thirds seen once. V was trimmed by 2 bases and J by 7 bases, leaving 8 bases between them. Germline-derived CDR1 and CDR2 are SQVTM and ANQGSEA. The CDR3 is made up of 11 amino acids. The TCR originated in a man younger than 40 in good health. The sequenced material came from memory CD8+ T cells sorted from blood. Indicated subset: CD45RO+ cells pooled with CCR7-negative TemRA cells. The rearrangement links TRBV29-1 to TRBJ1-2; the D is unclear. This CDR3 is CSVERAAGYTF. In DNA form, the CDR3 reads TGCAGCGTTGAACGCGCGGCTGGCTACACCTTC.